Below, one TCR beta chain is given with its context. The antigen remains undetermined. This sample is drawn from a study of cytomegalovirus exposure and HLA in healthy donors. Study background: Assignment to the Caucasian-associated ancestry cluster applied to approximately 80% of the roughly 400 genotyped donors.

PCR used 60 Vbeta primers and 13 Jbeta primers. Authors' methods: Approximately 11 million of the roughly 80 million unique TCR beta chains counted in a later analysis were shared. TCRdb keeps only in-frame clones here, not all; method: immunoSEQ multiplex PCR. V and J calls and clone size follow that table, whereas D and trimming were derived from the DNA. The data contain roughly 140,000 clones, more than 70% of them singletons. Germline CDR1 and CDR2: MGHRA and YSYEKL. V lost 1 base to trimming and J lost 9 bases; unmatched junction nucleotides: 9. The CDR3 is 14 residues long. Study-level points and caveats: Association of roughly 18,000 TCR beta sequences with HLA alleles was found at 0.05 false discovery rate in a later analysis.

The chain has TRBV4-1 and TRBJ2-7; 7 nucleotides align to TRBD1. The source is a woman between 40 and 50 years old in good health and CMV-seronegative. Sequenced: PBMCs. The CDR3 loop reads CASSQVSGQDGQYF. The CDR3 DNA reads as TGCGCCAGCAGCCAAGTTTCTGGACAGGACGGGCAGTACTTC.